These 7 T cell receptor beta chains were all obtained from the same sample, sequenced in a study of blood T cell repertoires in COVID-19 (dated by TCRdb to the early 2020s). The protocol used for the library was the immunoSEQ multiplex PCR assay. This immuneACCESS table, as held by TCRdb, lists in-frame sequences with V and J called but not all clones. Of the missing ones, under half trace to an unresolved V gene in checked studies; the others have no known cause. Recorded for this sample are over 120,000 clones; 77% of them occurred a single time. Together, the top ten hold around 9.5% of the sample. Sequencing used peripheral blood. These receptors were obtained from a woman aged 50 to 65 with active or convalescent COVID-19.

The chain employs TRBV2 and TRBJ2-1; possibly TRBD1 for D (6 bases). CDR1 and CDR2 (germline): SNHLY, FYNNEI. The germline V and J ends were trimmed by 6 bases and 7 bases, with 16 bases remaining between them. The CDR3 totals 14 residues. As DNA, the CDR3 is TGTGCCAGCAGGGCCGGTGGGGGCCTGAATGAGCAGTTCTTC. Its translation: CASRAGGGLNEQFF.

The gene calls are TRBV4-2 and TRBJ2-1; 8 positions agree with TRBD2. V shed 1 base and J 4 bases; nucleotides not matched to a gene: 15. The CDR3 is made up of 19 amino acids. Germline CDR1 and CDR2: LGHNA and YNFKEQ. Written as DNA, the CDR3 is TGTGCCAGCAGCCAAGTCCACCCTATCAAAGCGGGGGATTACAATGAGCAGTTCTTC. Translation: CASSQVHPIKAGDYNEQFF.

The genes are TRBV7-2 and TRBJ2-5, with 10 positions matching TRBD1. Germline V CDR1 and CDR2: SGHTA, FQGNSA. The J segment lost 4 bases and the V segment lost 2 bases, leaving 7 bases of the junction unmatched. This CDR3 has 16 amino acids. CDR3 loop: CASSLRRTGGRETQYF. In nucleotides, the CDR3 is TGTGCCAGCAGCTTAAGGCGGACAGGGGGAAGAGAGACCCAGTACTTC.

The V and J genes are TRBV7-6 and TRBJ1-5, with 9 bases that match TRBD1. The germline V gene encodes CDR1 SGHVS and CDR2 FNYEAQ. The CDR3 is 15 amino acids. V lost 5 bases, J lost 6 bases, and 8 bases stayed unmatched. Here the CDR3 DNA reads TGTGCCAGCAGCGAAACAGGGGGCGTCGGTCAGCCCCAGCATTTT. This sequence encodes CASSETGGVGQPQHF. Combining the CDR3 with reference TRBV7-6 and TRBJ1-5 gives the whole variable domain GAGVSQSPRYKVTKRGQDVALRCDPISGHVSLYWYRQALGQGPEFLTYFNYEAQQDKSGLPNDRFSAERPEGSISTLTIQRTEQRDSAMYRCASSETGGVGQPQHFGDGTRLSIL.

CDR3 DNA: TGTGCCAGAAGCGCGGCCCAAGGGGACAAAAAGGGCCAGCCCCAGCATTTT. Protein: CARSAAQGDKKGQPQHF. This sequence joins TRBV5-3 and TRBJ1-5; TRBD1 might be the D (6 bases). TRBV5-3 is designated an ORF whose function remains uncertain. V was cut by 4 bases and J by 7 bases, with 24 bases left in between. There are 17 residues in the CDR3.

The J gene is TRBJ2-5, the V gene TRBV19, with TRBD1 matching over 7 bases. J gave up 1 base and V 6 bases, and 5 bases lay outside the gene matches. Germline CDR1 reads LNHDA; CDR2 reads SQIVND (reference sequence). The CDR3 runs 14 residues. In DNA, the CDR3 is TGTGCCAGTAGGGAACAGGGGCCCCAAGAGACCCAGTACTTC. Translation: CASREQGPQETQYF.

The CDR3 nucleotides are TGTGCCAGCAGCTTAGCCGCAGGGGGTAGTTCACCCCTCCACTTT. Residues: CASSLAAGGSSPLHF. V gene TRBV7-2 combines with J gene TRBJ1-6, with TRBD1 matching over 7 bases. The CDR3 consists of 15 residues. CDR1 SGHTA and CDR2 FQGNSA come from the germline V gene. With 0 bases clipped from V and 9 bases from J, the junction kept 5 bases outside the gene matches.